This TCR beta chain was sequenced in a study of cytomegalovirus exposure and HLA in healthy donors. Germline lookup yields CDR1 MRHNA and CDR2 SNTAGT. The CDR3 covers 16 residues. V was cut by 2 bases and J by 4 bases, with 16 bases left in between. The sample holds a few counts of this clone. Its target is unknown. Study findings and constraints: In presence/absence analyses, roughly uniform sequencing depth across donors was assumed.

Primers included in the PCR were 60 Vbeta and 13 Jbeta primers. Here immunoSEQ multiplex PCR was the method, and the copy in TCRdb shows in-frame clones only, minus some. The repertoire includes around 100,000 clones, more than 75% of them detected once, and roughly 1.8% sits in the top ten. This sequence originates from a woman between 40 and 50 years old in good health and CMV-seronegative. Material for sequencing was PBMCs. The J gene is TRBJ2-3, the V gene TRBV6-4; D might be TRBD2 (6 bases). The CDR3 protein is CASSDRGGNGADTQYF. DNA for the CDR3: TGTGCCAGCAGTGACAGGGGCGGGAACGGAGCAGATACGCAGTATTTT.